The rows below give T cell receptor beta chains drawn from one sample of a study of shared clonotypes between healthy human individuals. This table comes from immunoSEQ multiplex PCR, and its TCRdb copy is limited to in-frame clones, with some not included. The sample lists approximately 1,500,000 clones; roughly 96% were seen once. The specimen was naive CD4+ T cells sorted from blood. The receptors were gathered from a man aged 25 to 40 in good health. The CDR3 runs from the conserved cysteine through the conserved F or W. Size is stated for part of the rows, as once, few or many counts, or as a class when the clone is expanded.

TRBJ2-1 TRBV10-3 - CAISEALAGGYNEQFF
TRBJ2-5 TRBV5-1 - CASSFQGAETQYF
TRBJ2-1 TRBV14 - CASSPQTSGTYNEQFF
TRBJ2-1 TRBV7-8 - CASSLARAGGSNEQFF
TRBJ2-1 TRBV5-6 - CASSLTNEQFF
TRBJ2-7 TRBV5-1 - CASSIRTSGSQSYEQYF
TRBJ1-5 TRBV28 - CASSSWTGNPNQPQHF
TRBJ2-1 TRBV5-1 - CASSSTSESYNEQFF
TRBJ2-7 TRBV23-1 - CASSQSGTGVIEQYF
TRBJ2-5 TRBV18 - CASSSQGAGETQYF
TRBJ2-3 TRBV9 - CASSVVWDSSDTQYF
TRBJ2-2 TRBV5-4 - CASRPGGATGELFF
TRBJ2-5 TRBV29-1 once CSVDRSKTQYF
TRBJ2-7 TRBV7-9 - CASSSQGRALDAYEQYF
TRBJ2-1 TRBV5-1 - CASSLVAGSSYNEQFF
TRBJ2-2 TRBV2 - CASRRDRAGAGELFF
TRBJ2-3 TRBV5-1 - CASSRDQSTDTQYF
TRBJ2-2 TRBV2 - CASISGGFTGELFF
TRBJ1-3 TRBV6-1 - CASRALGSGNTIYF
TRBJ2-3 TRBV27 - CASSLSKLLATTFTDTQYF
TRBJ2-7 TRBV5-1 - CASSPRGGQGGFYEQYF
TRBJ1-4 TRBV11-2 once CASSLEGLVGQPTRNEKLFF
TRBJ2-2 TRBV6-6 - CASSLPGVTNTGELFF
TRBJ1-5 TRBV19 - CASTQGASRNQPQHF
TRBJ2-5 TRBV29-1 - CSVGRSEEGETQYF
TRBJ2-2 TRBV4-3 once CASSHGTGARTGELFF
TRBJ1-1 TRBV18 - CASSNPTAEAFF
TRBJ1-3 TRBV5-1 few CASSLGTDGNTIYF
TRBJ1-4 TRBV27 - CASSFRVGRDSPNEKLFF
TRBJ1-1 TRBV18 - CASAIQGRGYNTEAFF
TRBJ2-2 TRBV6-1 - CASSVLAGVRLTGELFF
TRBJ1-1 TRBV7-8 - CASSLRTGQGGTEAFF
TRBJ2-1 TRBV27 - CASRGDRGNNEQFF